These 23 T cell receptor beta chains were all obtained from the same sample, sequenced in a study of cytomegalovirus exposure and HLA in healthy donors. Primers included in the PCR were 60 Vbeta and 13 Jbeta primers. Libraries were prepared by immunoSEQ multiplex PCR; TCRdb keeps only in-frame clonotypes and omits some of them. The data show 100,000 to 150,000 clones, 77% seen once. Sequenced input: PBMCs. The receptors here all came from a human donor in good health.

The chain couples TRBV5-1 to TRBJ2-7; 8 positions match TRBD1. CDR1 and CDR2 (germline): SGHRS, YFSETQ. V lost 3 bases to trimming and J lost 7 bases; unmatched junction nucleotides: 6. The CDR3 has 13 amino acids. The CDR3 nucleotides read TGCGCCAGCAGCTCCGGACAGGGATGGGAGCAGTACTTC. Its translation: CASSSGQGWEQYF.

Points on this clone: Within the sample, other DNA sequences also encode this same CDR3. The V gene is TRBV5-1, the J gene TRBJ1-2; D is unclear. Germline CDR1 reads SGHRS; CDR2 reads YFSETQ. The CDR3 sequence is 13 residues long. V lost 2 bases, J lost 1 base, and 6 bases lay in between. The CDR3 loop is CASSFGSNYGYTF. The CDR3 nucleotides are TGCGCCAGCAGCTTTGGCAGTAACTATGGCTACACCTTC.

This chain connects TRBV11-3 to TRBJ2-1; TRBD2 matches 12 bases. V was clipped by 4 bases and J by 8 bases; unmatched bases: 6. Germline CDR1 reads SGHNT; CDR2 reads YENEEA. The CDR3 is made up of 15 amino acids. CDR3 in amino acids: CASSSSGRASDEQFF. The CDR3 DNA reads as TGTGCCAGCAGCTCTAGCGGGAGGGCCTCCGATGAGCAGTTCTTC.

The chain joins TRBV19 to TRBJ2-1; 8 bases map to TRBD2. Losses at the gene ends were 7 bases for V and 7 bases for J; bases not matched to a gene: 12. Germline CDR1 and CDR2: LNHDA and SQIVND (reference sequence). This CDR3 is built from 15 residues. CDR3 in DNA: TGTGCCAGTATGGTCGGGGGGGGTCCCGTGAATGAGCAGTTCTTC. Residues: CASMVGGGPVNEQFF.

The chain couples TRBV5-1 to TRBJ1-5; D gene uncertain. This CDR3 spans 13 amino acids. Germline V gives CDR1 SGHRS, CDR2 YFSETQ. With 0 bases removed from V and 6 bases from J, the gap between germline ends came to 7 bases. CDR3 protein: CASSLGEGQPQHF. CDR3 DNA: TGCGCCAGCAGCTTGGGAGAGGGTCAGCCCCAGCATTTT.

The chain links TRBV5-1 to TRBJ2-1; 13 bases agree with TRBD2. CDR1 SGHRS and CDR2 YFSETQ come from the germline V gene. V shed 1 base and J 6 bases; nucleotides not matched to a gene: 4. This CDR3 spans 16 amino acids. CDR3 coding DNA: TGCGCCAGCAGCTTGTTCGGACTAGCGGGGGCCAATGAGCAGTTCTTC. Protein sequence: CASSLFGLAGANEQFF.

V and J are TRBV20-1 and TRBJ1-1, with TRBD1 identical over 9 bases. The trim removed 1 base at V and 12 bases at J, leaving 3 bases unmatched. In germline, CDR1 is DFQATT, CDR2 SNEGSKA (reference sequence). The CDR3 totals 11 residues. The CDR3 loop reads CSARGGTGTFF. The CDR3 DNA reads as TGCAGTGCTAGAGGTGGGACAGGGACTTTCTTT.

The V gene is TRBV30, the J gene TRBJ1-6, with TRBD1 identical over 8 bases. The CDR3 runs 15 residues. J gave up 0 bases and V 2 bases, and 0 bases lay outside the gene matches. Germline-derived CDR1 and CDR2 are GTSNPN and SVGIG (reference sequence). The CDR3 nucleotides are TGTGCCTGGAGTACAGGGGGCTCCTATAATTCACCCCTCCACTTT. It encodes CAWSTGGSYNSPLHF.

CDR3 bases: TGCGCCAGCAGCAGAGGAGGGGGCGAAATAACCGGGGAGCTGTTTTTT. It encodes CASSRGGGEITGELFF. The V gene is TRBV5-1, the J gene TRBJ2-2; possibly TRBD1 for D (7 bases). This CDR3 is 16 amino acids long. V shed 4 bases and J shed 5 bases, with 18 bases lying between them. Germline V CDR1 and CDR2: SGHRS, YFSETQ.

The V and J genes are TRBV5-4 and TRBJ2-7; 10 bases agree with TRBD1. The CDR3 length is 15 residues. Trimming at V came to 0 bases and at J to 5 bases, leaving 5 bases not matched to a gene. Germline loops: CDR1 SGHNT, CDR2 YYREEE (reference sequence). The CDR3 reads CASSLGGTGVNEQYF. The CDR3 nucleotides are TGTGCCAGCAGCTTGGGTGGGACAGGGGTAAACGAGCAGTACTTC.

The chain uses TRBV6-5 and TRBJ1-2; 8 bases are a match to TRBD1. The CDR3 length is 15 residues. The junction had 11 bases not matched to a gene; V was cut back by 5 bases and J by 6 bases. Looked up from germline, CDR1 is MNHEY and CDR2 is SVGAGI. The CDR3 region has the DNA TGTGCCAGCAGTCCCCGGACAGGGCTCAGGGATGGCTACACCTTC. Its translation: CASSPRTGLRDGYTF.

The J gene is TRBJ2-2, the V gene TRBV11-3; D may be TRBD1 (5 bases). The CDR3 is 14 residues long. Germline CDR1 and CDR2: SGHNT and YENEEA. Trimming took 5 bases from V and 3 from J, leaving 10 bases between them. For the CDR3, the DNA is TGTGCCAGCAGCGTGGGGCAGGACACCGGGGAGCTGTTTTTT. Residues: CASSVGQDTGELFF.

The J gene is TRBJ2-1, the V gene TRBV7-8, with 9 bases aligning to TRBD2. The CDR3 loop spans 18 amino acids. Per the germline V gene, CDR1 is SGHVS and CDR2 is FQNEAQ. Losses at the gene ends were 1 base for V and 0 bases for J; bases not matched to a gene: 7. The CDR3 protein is CASSLGYLAGSSYNEQFF. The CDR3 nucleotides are TGTGCCAGCAGCTTAGGGTATCTAGCGGGGAGCTCCTACAATGAGCAGTTCTTC.

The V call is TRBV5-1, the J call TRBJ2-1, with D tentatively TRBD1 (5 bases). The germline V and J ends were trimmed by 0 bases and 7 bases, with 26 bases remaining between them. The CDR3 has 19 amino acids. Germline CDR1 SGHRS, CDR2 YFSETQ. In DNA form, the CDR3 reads TGCGCCAGCAGCTTGGCCAACCCCGGATTGTTACGGCAGGGTAATGAGCAGTTCTTC. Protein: CASSLANPGLLRQGNEQFF.

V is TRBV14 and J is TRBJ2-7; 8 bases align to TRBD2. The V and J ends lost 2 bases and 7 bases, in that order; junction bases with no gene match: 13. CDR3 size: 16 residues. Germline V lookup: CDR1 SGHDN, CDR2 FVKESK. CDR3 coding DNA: TGTGCCAGCAGCCAAATCACACTAGCGGACGGGAGGGAGCAGTACTTC. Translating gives CASSQITLADGREQYF.

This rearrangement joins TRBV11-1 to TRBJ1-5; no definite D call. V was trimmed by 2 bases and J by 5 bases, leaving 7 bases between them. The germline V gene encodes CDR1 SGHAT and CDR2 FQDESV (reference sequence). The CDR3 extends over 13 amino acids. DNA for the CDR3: TGTGCCAGCAGCTTATCGTCTGATCAGCCCCAGCATTTT. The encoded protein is CASSLSSDQPQHF. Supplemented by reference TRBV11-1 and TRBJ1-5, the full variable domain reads EAEVAQSPRYKITEKSQAVAFWCDPISGHATLYWYRQILGQGPELLVQFQDESVVDDSQLPKDRFSAERLKGVDSTLKIQPAELGDSAMYLCASSLSSDQPQHFGDGTRLSIL.

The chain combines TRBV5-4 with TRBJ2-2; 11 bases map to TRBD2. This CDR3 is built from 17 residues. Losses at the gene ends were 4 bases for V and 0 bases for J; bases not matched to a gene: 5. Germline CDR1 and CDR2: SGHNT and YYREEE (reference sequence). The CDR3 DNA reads TGTGCCAGCAGCCGGGCTAGCGGGAGGCCGAACACCGGGGAGCTGTTTTTT. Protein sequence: CASSRASGRPNTGELFF.

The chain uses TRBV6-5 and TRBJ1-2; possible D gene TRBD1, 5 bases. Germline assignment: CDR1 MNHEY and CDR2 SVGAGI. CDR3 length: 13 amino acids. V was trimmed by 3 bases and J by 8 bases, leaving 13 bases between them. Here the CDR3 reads CASSYMDQGGYTF. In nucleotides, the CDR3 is TGTGCCAGCAGTTATATGGACCAGGGCGGCTACACCTTC.

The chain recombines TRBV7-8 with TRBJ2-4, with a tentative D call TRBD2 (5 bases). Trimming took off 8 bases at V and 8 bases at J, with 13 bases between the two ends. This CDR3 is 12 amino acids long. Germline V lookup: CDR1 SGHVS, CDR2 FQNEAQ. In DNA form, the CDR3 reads TGTGCCAGCGCGGAAGCCGGGGACATTCAGTACTTC. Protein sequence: CASAEAGDIQYF.

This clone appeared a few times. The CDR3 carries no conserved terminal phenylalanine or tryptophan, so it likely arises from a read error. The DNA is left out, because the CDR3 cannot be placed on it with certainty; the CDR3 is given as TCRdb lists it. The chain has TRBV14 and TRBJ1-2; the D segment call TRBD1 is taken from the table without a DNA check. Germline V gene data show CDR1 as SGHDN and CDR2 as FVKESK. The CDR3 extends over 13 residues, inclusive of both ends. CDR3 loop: CASSKSGGTGVDL.

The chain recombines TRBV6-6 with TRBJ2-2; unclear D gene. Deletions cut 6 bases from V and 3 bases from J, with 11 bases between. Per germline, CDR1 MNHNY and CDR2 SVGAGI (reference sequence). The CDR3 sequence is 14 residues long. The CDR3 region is CASSAFIDTGELFF. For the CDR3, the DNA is TGTGCCAGCAGCGCGTTTATAGACACCGGGGAGCTGTTTTTT.

CDR3 loop: CASSGTGTGYEAFF. The CDR3 nucleotides read TGTGCCAGCAGCGGAACTGGGACAGGCTACGAAGCTTTCTTT. The rearrangement links TRBV9 to TRBJ1-1; 8 bases align to TRBD1. V gave up 3 bases and J gave up 8 bases; unmatched junction bases: 9. The V gene's germline CDR1 is SGDLS and CDR2 YYNGEE. The CDR3 runs 14 residues.

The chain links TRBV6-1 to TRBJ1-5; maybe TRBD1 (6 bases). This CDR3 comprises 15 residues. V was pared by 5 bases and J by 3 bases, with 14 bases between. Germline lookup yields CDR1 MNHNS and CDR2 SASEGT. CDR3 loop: CASSPQDRNNQPQHF. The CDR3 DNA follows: TGTGCCAGCAGTCCCCAGGACAGAAACAATCAGCCCCAGCATTTT.